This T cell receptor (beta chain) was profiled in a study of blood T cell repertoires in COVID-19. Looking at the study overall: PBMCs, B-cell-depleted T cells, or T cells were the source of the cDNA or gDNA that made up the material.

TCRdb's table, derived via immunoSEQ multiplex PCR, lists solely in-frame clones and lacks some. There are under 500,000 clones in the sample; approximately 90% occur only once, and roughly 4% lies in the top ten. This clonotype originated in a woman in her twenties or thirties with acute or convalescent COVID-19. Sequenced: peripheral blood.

For the CDR3, the DNA is TGTGCCAGCTCACCAACCGGGACAAGTTTTGGAGAGACCCAGTACTTC. Its translation is CASSPTGTSFGETQYF. The chain has TRBV18 and TRBJ2-5; a possible D gene is TRBD1 (6 bases). Germline lookup yields CDR1 KGHSH and CDR2 LQKENI. V dropped 2 bases and J dropped 4 bases, with 17 bases sitting between them. The CDR3 is 16 residues long. Using reference TRBV18 and TRBJ2-5 for the parts outside the CDR3, the full variable domain is NAGVMQNPRHLVRRRGQEARLRCSPMKGHSHVYWYRQLPEEGLKFMVYLQKENIIDESGMPKERFSAEFPKEGPSILRIQQVVRGDSAAYFCASSPTGTSFGETQYFGPGTRLLVL.